These 5 T cell receptor beta chains were sequenced from one sample in a study of Ad26.COV2.S vaccination and SARS-CoV-2 variants. The treatment: some 19 received Ad26.COV2.S at low or high dose, single or two shots; 5 received placebo; per-sample allocation not given. Sampling occurred on day 63 after the first vaccine or placebo injection. The method was immunoSEQ multiplex PCR; TCRdb's version includes in-frame clones alone and lacks a portion of them. The repertoire holds 500,000 or so clones, with about 83% as singletons. The starting material was peripheral blood, obtained in a trial of Ad26.COV2.S vaccine versus placebo. The origin of the receptors is a person between 18 and 59 years old who received the Ad26.COV2.S COVID-19 vaccine or a placebo.

The chain uses TRBV2 and TRBJ1-5; D not certain. CDR1 is SNHLY, CDR2 FYNNEI, per germline. The length of the CDR3 is 13 residues. V lost 7 bases to trimming and J lost 5 bases, with 12 bases between them. CDR3: CASTSWVDQPQHF. Written as DNA, the CDR3 is TGTGCCAGCACGTCTTGGGTAGATCAGCCCCAGCATTTT.

This chain joins TRBV19 and TRBJ2-1; D is unresolved. The CDR3 has 14 residues. Germline values: CDR1 LNHDA, CDR2 SQIVND (reference sequence). Trimming pared 6 bases from V and 6 bases from J, leaving 15 bases between. CDR3 loop: CASRMLGQPNEQFF. CDR3 in DNA: TGTGCCAGTAGGATGTTAGGGCAGCCCAATGAGCAGTTCTTC.

In its sample, this clone was seen once. The chain joins TRBV15 to TRBJ2-5, with 7 bases identical to TRBD1. Trimming cost V 5 bases and J 3 bases; bases outside gene matches: 6. The CDR3 is 14 amino acids. In germline, CDR1 is LNHNV, CDR2 YYDKDF (reference sequence). The CDR3 loop is CATSPTGPEETQYF. CDR3 sequence (DNA): TGTGCCACCAGCCCGACAGGGCCGGAAGAGACCCAGTACTTC.

The rearrangement uses TRBV19 and TRBJ1-2; D possibly corresponds to TRBD1 (5 bases). The germline CDR1 and CDR2 sequences are LNHDA and SQIVND (reference sequence). V shed 8 bases and J shed 1 base, with 14 bases lying between them. This CDR3 spans 14 amino acids. The CDR3 bases are TGTGCCAGTTCCCTCCGACAGCTTAACTATGGCTACACCTTC. Protein: CASSLRQLNYGYTF.

This rearrangement joins TRBV5-6 to TRBJ1-2; weak D call: TRBD1 (6 bases). Trimming removed 1 base at V and 6 bases at J, with 13 bases between. Germline-derived CDR1 and CDR2 are SGHDT and YYEEEE. The CDR3 contains 14 residues. The CDR3 sequence: CASSLRGGQDGYTF. The CDR3 nucleotides are TGTGCCAGCAGCTTGAGAGGGGGTCAGGATGGCTACACCTTC.